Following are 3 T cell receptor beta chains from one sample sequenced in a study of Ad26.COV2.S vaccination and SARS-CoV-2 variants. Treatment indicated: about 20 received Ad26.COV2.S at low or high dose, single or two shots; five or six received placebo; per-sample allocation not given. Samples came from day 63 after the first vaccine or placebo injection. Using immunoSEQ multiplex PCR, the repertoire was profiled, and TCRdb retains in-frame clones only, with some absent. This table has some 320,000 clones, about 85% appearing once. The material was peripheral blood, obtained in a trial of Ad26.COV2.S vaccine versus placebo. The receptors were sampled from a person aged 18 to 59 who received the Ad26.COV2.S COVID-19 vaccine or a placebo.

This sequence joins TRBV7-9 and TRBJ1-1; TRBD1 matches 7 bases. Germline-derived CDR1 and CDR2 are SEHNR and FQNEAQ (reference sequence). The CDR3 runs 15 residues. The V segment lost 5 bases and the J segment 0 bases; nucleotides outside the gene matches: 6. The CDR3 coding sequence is TGTGCCAGCAGCATGGGACAGCCCATGAACACTGAAGCTTTCTTT. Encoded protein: CASSMGQPMNTEAFF.

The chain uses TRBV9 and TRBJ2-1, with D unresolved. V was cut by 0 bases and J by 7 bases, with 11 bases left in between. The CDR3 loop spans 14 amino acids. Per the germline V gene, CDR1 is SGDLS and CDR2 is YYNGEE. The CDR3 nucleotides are TGTGCCAGCAGCGTAGCGAATAGAGAGAATGAGCAGTTCTTC. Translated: CASSVANRENEQFF.

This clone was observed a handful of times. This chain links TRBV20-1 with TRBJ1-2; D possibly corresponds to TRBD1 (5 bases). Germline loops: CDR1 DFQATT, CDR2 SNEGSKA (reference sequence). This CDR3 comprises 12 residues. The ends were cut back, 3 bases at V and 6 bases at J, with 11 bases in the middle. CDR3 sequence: CSASLAGHGYTF. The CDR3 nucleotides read TGCAGTGCTAGTCTCGCAGGGCATGGCTACACCTTC.